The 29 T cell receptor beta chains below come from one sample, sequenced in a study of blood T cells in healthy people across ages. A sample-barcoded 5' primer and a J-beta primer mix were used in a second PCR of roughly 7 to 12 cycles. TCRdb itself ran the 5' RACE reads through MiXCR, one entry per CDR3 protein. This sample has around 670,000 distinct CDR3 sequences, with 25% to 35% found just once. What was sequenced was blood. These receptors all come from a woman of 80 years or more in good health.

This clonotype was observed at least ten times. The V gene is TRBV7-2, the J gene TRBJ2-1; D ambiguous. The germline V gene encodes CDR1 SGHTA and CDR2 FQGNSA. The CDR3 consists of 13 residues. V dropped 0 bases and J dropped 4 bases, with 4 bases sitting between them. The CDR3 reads CASSLAPYNEQFF. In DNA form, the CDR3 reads TGTGCCAGCAGCTTAGCCCCGTACAATGAGCAGTTCTTC.

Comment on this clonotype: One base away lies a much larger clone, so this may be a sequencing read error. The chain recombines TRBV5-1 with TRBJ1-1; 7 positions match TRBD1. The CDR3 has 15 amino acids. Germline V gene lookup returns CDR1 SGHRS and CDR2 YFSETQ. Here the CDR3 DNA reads TGCACCAGCAGCTTGGCCAGGGGGTTACCCACTGAAGCTTTCTTT. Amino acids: CTSSLARGLPTEAFF.

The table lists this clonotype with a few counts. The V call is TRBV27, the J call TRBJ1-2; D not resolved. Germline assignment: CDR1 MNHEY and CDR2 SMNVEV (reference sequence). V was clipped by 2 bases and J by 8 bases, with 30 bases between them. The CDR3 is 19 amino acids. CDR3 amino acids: CASSLHPVQTGAGFRGYTF. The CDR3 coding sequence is TGTGCCAGCAGTTTACACCCCGTCCAAACGGGAGCCGGTTTCCGGGGCTACACCTTC.

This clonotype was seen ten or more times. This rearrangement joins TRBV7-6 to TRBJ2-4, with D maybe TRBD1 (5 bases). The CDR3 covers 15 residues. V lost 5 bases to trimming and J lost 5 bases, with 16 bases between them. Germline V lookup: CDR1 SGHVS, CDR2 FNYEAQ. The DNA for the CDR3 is TGTGCCAGCAGCCGTTCCGGTGGGGCTGAAAACATTCAGTACTTC. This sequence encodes CASSRSGGAENIQYF.

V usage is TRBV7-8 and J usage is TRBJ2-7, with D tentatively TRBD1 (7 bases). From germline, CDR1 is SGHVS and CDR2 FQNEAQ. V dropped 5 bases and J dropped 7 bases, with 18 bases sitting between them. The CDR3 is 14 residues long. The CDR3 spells CASSGGTAFNEQYF. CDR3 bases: TGTGCCAGCAGCGGCGGGACAGCGTTCAATGAGCAGTACTTC. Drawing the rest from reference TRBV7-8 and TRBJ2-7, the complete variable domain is GAGVSQSPRYKVAKRGQDVALRCDPISGHVSLFWYQQALGQGPEFLTYFQNEAQLDKSGLPSDRFFAERPEGSVSTLKIQRTQQEDSAVYLCASSGGTAFNEQYFGPGTRLTVT.

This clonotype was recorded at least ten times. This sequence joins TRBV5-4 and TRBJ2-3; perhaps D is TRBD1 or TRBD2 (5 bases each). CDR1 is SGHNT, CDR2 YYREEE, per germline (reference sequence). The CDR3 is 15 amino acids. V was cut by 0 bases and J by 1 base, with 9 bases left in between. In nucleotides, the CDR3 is TGTGCCAGCAGCTTGGGAGAGGGGCGCACAGATACGCAGTATTTT. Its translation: CASSLGEGRTDTQYF.

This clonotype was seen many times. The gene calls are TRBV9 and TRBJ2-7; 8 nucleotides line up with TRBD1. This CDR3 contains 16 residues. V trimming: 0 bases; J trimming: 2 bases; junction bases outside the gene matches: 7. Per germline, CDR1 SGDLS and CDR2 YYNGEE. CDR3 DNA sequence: TGTGCCAGCAGCGTAGTTGACGGACAGGGCGCCTACGAGCAGTACTTC. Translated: CASSVVDGQGAYEQYF. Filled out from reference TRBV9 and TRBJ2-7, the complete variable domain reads DSGVTQTPKHLITATGQRVTLRCSPRSGDLSVYWYQQSLDQGLQFLIQYYNGEERAKGNILERFSAQQFPDLHSELNLSSLELGDSALYFCASSVVDGQGAYEQYFGPGTRLTVT.

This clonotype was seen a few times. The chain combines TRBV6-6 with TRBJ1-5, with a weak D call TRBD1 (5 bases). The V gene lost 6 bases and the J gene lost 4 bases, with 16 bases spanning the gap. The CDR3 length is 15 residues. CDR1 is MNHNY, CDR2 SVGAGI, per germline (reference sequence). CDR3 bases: TGTGCCAGCAGAAGCCAACGCAGGGAAAATCAGCCCCAGCATTTT. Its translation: CASRSQRRENQPQHF.

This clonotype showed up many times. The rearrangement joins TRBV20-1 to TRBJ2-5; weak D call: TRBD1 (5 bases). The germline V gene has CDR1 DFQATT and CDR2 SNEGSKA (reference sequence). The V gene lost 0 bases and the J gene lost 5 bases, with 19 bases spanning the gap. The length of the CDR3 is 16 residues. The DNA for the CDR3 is TGCAGTGCTAGAGATCCCCAGGCCGGACCAGGGGAGACCCAGTACTTC. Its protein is CSARDPQAGPGETQYF.

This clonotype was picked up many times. Here the CDR3 reads CASSHDRGDNEQFF. The DNA of the CDR3 is TGTGCCAGCAGTCACGACCGGGGGGACAATGAGCAGTTCTTC. The chain joins TRBV3-1 to TRBJ2-1; 7 bases agree with TRBD2. The CDR3 is 14 amino acids. The trim removed 6 bases at V and 5 bases at J, leaving 7 bases unmatched. Germline lookup yields CDR1 LGHDT and CDR2 YNNKEL (reference sequence).

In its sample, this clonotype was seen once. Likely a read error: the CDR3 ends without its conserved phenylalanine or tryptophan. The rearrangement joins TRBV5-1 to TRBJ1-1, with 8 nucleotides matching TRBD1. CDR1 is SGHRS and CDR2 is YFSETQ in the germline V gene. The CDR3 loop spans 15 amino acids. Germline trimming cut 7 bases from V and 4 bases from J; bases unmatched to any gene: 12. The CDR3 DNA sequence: TGCGCCAGCCATTCAGATGGGCAGGGGGCCACTGAAGCTTTCGTT. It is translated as CASHSDGQGATEAFV.

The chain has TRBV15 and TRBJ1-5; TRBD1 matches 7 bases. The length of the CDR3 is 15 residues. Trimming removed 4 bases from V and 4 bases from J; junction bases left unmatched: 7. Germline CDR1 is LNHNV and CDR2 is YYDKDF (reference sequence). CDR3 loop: CATSIRDSTNQPQHF. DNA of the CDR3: TGTGCCACCAGCATCAGGGACAGTACTAATCAGCCCCAGCATTTT.

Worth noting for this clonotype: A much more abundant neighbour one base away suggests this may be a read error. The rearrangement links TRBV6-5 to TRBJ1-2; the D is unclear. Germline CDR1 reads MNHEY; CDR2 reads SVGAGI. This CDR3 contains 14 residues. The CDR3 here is CTSSRRSTNYGYTF. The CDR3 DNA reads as TGTACCAGCAGCCGACGGTCGACCAACTATGGCTACACCTTC.

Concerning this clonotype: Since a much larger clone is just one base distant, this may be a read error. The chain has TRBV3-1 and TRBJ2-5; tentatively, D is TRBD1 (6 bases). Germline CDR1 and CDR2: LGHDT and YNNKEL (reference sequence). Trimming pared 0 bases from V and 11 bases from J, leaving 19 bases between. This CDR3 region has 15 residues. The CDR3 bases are TGTGCCAGCAGCCAAGATCTGAGGACAGCCAATGAGCAGTACTTC. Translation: CASSQDLRTANEQYF.

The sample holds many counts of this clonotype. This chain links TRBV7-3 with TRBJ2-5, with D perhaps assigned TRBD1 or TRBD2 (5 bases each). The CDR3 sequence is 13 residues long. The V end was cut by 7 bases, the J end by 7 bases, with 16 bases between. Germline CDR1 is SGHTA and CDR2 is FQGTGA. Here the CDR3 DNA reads TGTGCCAGCACGCCGGGGCCTGAGGGGACCCAGTACTTC. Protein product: CASTPGPEGTQYF. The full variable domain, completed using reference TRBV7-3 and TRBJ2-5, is GAGVSQTPSNKVTEKGKYVELRCDPISGHTALYWYRQSLGQGPEFLIYFQGTGAADDSGLPNDRFFAVRPEGSVSTLKIQRTERGDSAVYLCASTPGPEGTQYFGPGTRLLVL.

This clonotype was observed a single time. The CDR3 DNA follows: TGCGCCAGCAGCTCCGGGGTTTACCAAGAGACCCAGTACTTC. Amino acids: CASSSGVYQETQYF. The gene calls are TRBV5-1 and TRBJ2-5; tentative D call: TRBD2 (5 bases). The CDR3 runs 14 residues. The germline CDR1 and CDR2 sequences are SGHRS and YFSETQ. Trimming cost V 3 bases and J 0 bases, with 9 bases left between them.

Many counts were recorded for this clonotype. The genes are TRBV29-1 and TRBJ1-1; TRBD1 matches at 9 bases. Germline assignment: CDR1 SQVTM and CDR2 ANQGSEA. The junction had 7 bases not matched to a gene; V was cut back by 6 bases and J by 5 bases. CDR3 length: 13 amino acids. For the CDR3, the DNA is TGCAGCGTCGCGACAGGGGGAGGGACTGAAGCTTTCTTT. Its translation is CSVATGGGTEAFF.

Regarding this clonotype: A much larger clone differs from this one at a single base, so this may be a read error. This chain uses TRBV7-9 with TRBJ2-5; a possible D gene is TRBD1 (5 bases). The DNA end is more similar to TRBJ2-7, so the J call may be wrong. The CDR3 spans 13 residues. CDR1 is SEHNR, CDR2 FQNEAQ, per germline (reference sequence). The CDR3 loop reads CASSLDRTLEQYF. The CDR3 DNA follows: TGTGCCAGCAGCTTAGACAGGACACTCGAGCAGTACTTC.

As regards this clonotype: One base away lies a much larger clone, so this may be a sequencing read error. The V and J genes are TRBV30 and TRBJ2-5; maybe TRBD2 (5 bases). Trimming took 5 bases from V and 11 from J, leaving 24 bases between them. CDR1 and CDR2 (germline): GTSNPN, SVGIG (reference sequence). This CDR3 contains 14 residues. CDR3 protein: CAWDLSSSYNEQYF. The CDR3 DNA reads TGTGCCTGGGACCTCTCTAGCTCCTACAATGAGCAGTACTTC.

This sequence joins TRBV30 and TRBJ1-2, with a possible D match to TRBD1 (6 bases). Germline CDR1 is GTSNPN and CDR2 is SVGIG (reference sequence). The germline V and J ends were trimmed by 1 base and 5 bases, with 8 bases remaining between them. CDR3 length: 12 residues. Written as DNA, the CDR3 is TGTGCCTGGAGTGAACAGGGATATGGCTACACCTTC. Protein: CAWSEQGYGYTF. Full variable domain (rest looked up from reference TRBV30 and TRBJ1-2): SQTIHQWPATLVQPVGSPLSLECTVEGTSNPNLYWYRQAAGRGLQLLFYSVGIGQISSEVPQNLSASRPQDRQFILSSKKLLLSDSGFYLCAWSEQGYGYTFGSGTRLTVV.

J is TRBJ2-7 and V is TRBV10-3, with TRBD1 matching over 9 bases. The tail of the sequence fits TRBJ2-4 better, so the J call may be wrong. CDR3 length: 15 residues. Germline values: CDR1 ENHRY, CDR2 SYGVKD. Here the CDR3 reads CAISDSGQGSAIQYF. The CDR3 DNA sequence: TGTGCCATCAGTGACTCTGGACAGGGGTCGGCCATTCAGTACTTC.

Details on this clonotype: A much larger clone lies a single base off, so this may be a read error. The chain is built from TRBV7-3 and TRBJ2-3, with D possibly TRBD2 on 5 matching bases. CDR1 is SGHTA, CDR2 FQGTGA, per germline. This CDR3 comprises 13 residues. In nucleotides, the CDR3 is TGTGTCAGCAGCTTAGCGCGGGCAGATACGCAGTATTTT. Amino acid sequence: CVSSLARADTQYF. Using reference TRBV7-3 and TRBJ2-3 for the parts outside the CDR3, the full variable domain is GAGVSQTPSNKVTEKGKYVELRCDPISGHTALYWYRQSLGQGPEFLIYFQGTGAADDSGLPNDRFFAVRPEGSVSTLKIQRTERGDSAVYLCVSSLARADTQYFGPGTRLTVL.

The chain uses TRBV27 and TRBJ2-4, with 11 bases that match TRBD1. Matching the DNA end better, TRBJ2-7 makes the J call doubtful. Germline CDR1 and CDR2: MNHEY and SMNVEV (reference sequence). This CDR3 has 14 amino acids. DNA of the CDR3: TGTGCCAGCAGTTTTAGGGACAGGGGGAACGAGCAGTACTTC. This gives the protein CASSFRDRGNEQYF.

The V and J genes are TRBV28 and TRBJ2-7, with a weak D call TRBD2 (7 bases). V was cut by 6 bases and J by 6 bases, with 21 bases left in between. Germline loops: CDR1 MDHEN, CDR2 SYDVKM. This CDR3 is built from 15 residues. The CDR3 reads CASSAWGGAKSEQYF. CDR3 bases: TGTGCCAGCAGCGCCTGGGGGGGGGCTAAATCCGAGCAGTACTTC. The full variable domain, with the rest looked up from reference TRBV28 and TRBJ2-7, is DVKVTQSSRYLVKRTGEKVFLECVQDMDHENMFWYRQDPGLGLRLIYFSYDVKMKEKGDIPEGYSVSREKKERFSLILESASTNQTSMYLCASSAWGGAKSEQYFGPGTRLTVT.

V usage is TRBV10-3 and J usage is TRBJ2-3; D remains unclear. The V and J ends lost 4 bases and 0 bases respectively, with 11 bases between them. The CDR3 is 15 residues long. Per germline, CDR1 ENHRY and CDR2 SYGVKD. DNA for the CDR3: TGTGCCATCAGTGCCGGGTCTCCGAGCACAGATACGCAGTATTTT. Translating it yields CAISAGSPSTDTQYF.

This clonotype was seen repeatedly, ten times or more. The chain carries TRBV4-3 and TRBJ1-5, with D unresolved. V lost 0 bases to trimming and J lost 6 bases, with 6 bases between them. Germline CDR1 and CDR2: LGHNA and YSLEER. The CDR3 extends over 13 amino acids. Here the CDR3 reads CASSQDVSQPQHF. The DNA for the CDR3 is TGCGCCAGCAGCCAAGATGTCAGTCAGCCCCAGCATTTT.

This CDR3 reads CASSYRVIYEQYF. The DNA for the CDR3 is TGTGCCAGCAGTTATCGCGTTATCTACGAGCAGTACTTC. The rearrangement links TRBV6-2 or TRBV6-3 to TRBJ2-7; D is uncertain. V shed 3 bases and J shed 3 bases, with 9 bases lying between them. This CDR3 has 13 amino acids. From germline, CDR1 is MNHEY and CDR2 SVGEGT.

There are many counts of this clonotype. The CDR3 protein is CASSSEGRANYGYTF. The CDR3 bases are TGTGCCAGCAGTTCCGAGGGCAGGGCTAACTATGGCTACACCTTC. This chain uses TRBV12-3 or TRBV12-4 with TRBJ1-2; perhaps TRBD1 as D (5 bases). V shed 4 bases and J shed 0 bases, with 12 bases lying between them. This CDR3 comprises 15 residues.

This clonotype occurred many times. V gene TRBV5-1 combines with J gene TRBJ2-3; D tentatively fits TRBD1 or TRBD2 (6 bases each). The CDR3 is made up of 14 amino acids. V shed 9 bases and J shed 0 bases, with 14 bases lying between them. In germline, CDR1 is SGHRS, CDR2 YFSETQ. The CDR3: CATSGGPSTDTQYF. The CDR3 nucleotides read TGCGCCACCTCTGGGGGGCCTAGCACAGATACGCAGTATTTT.